The next 30 T cell receptor beta chains were all read from a single sample in a study of blood T cells in healthy people across ages. It was with a sample-barcoded 5' primer and a J-beta primer mix that a second PCR of roughly 7 to 12 cycles was run. TCRdb reanalysed the 5' RACE reads using MiXCR and keeps one entry per CDR3 protein. The sample holds 850,000 to 1,000,000 distinct CDR3 sequences, just over 50% seen once. Material for sequencing was blood. These receptors all stem from a woman aged 55-70 years in good health.

This clonotype has only a few counts. The chain joins TRBV20-1 to TRBJ2-4, with 10 bases that match TRBD1. Germline V gene lookup returns CDR1 DFQATT and CDR2 SNEGSKA (reference sequence). V gave up 6 bases and J gave up 0 bases; unmatched junction bases: 14. This CDR3 comprises 18 residues. Here the CDR3 reads CSARMSTGGSIAKNIQYF. The CDR3, as DNA: TGCAGTGCCAGAATGTCGACAGGGGGCTCGATAGCCAAAAACATTCAGTACTTC.

This clonotype was seen a few times. The chain carries TRBV28 and TRBJ2-7, with 7 nucleotides matching TRBD1. V trimming: 5 bases; J trimming: 0 bases; junction bases outside the gene matches: 19. Germline values: CDR1 MDHEN, CDR2 SYDVKM. CDR3 size: 19 residues. The CDR3 spells CASSLPPTGSGRSSYEQYF. The CDR3 coding sequence is TGTGCCAGCAGTCTTCCCCCGACAGGGTCCGGTCGAAGCTCCTACGAGCAGTACTTC.

The chain links TRBV27 to TRBJ2-7; D is perhaps TRBD2 (5 bases). The CDR3 has 14 residues. Looked up from germline, CDR1 is MNHEY and CDR2 is SMNVEV (reference sequence). V was clipped by 3 bases and J by 3 bases, with 12 bases between them. CDR3 region: CASSFARAYYEQYF. CDR3 nucleotide sequence: TGTGCCAGCAGTTTCGCGCGGGCCTACTACGAGCAGTACTTC.

Only a few counts were recorded for this clonotype. CDR3 sequence reads: CSVASSPFYEQYF. Here the CDR3 DNA reads TGCAGCGTCGCATCCTCCCCTTTCTACGAGCAGTACTTC. The chain carries TRBV29-1 and TRBJ2-4; D ambiguous. The DNA end lines up better with TRBJ2-7; the J call may be wrong. This CDR3 has 13 amino acids. The germline gives CDR1 SQVTM, CDR2 ANQGSEA.

The V and J genes are TRBV3-1 and TRBJ1-6; D is uncertain. CDR3 size: 15 residues. V lost 1 base, J lost 10 bases, and 14 bases lay in between. Germline loops: CDR1 LGHDT, CDR2 YNNKEL (reference sequence). The CDR3 DNA is TGTGCCAGCAGCCAAGGTCCGGGCATGTTCTCACCCCTCCACTTT. Translated: CASSQGPGMFSPLHF.

This chain links TRBV4-1 with TRBJ2-7, with unresolved D. Per germline, CDR1 MGHRA and CDR2 YSYEKL. The CDR3 length is 13 residues. V shed 5 bases and J shed 6 bases, with 14 bases lying between them. The CDR3 is CASSSVGIGEQYF. DNA of the CDR3: TGCGCCAGCAGCTCGGTTGGGATCGGCGAGCAGTACTTC.

This clonotype was detected many times. CDR3: CASSQDWASGSTDTQYF. As DNA, the CDR3 is TGCGCCAGCAGCCAAGATTGGGCTAGCGGAAGCACAGATACGCAGTATTTT. The chain couples TRBV4-3 to TRBJ2-3; 7 bases line up with TRBD2. Germline V gene data show CDR1 as LGHNA and CDR2 as YSLEER. V was clipped by 0 bases and J by 0 bases; unmatched bases: 6. CDR3 length equals 17 residues.

This rearrangement joins TRBV7-8 to TRBJ2-5; 7 bases agree with TRBD2. The CDR3 runs to 16 residues. Trimming cost V 5 bases and J 1 base; bases outside gene matches: 10. CDR1 and CDR2 (germline): SGHVS, FQNEAQ. The CDR3 loop reads CASSPRTRQFQETQYF. In nucleotides, the CDR3 is TGTGCCAGCAGCCCTAGGACTAGGCAGTTCCAAGAGACCCAGTACTTC. The variable domain in full, with the rest retrieved from reference TRBV7-8 and TRBJ2-5, is GAGVSQSPRYKVAKRGQDVALRCDPISGHVSLFWYQQALGQGPEFLTYFQNEAQLDKSGLPSDRFFAERPEGSVSTLKIQRTQQEDSAVYLCASSPRTRQFQETQYFGPGTRLLVL.

This clonotype was recorded a few times. The chain links TRBV12-3 or TRBV12-4 to TRBJ2-5, with TRBD1 identical over 8 bases. The CDR3 length is 14 residues. V gave up 3 bases and J gave up 6 bases; unmatched junction bases: 6. Here the CDR3 reads CASSLAGGMKTQYF. The CDR3 DNA follows: TGTGCCAGCAGTTTGGCAGGGGGCATGAAGACCCAGTACTTC.

This clonotype was observed a few times. This chain uses TRBV4-1 with TRBJ2-6; D uncertain. CDR1 is MGHRA, CDR2 YSYEKL, per germline. The V end was cut by 1 base, the J end by 0 bases, with 13 bases between. This CDR3 has 18 residues. The CDR3 nucleotides are TGCGCCAGCAGCCAAGCCCACCCTTTTGGCTCTGGGGCCAACGTCCTGACTTTC. Its protein product is CASSQAHPFGSGANVLTF.

The CDR3 DNA sequence: TGTGCCAGCAGTTACTCATGGACTAGCGGGAGCCAGACCCAGTACTTC. Translation gives CASSYSWTSGSQTQYF. This chain links TRBV6-5 with TRBJ2-5; 13 bases map to TRBD2. Trimming removed 0 bases from V and 6 bases from J; junction bases left unmatched: 4. Germline V CDR1 and CDR2: MNHEY, SVGAGI. The CDR3 runs to 16 residues.

The V gene is TRBV20-1, the J gene TRBJ2-1; maybe TRBD1 (6 bases). Trimming left V 3 bases short and J 10 bases short, with 25 bases between. The CDR3 runs to 16 residues. Germline CDR1 DFQATT, CDR2 SNEGSKA (reference sequence). The CDR3 DNA reads TGCAGTGCTAGTAAGGACTGGACAGTCCCTGTGGGCGAGCAGTTCTTC. It specifies CSASKDWTVPVGEQFF.

In its sample, this clonotype was seen a few times. The chain recombines TRBV28 with TRBJ2-3; perhaps TRBD1 as D (5 bases). This CDR3 region has 16 residues. Deletions cut 5 bases from V and 0 bases from J, with 15 bases between. CDR1 and CDR2 (germline): MDHEN, SYDVKM. This CDR3 reads CASSDRSPSSTDTQYF. CDR3 bases: TGTGCCAGCAGTGACAGATCTCCATCTAGCACAGATACGCAGTATTTT.

This clonotype was seen more than once but under ten times. This sequence joins TRBV4-1 and TRBJ2-7, with a tentative D call TRBD1 (5 bases). The germline V and J ends were trimmed by 0 bases and 3 bases, with 9 bases remaining between them. The CDR3 runs 14 residues. Germline V gene data show CDR1 as MGHRA and CDR2 as YSYEKL. The CDR3 DNA reads TGCGCCAGCAGCCAAGATTGGGGCTACTACGAGCAGTACTTC. It is translated as CASSQDWGYYEQYF.

This clonotype was detected only once. This rearrangement joins TRBV5-1 to TRBJ2-1; weak D call: TRBD2 (5 bases). V was cut by 4 bases and J by 8 bases, with 22 bases left in between. CDR1 and CDR2 (germline): SGHRS, YFSETQ. This CDR3 is 16 amino acids long. The CDR3 DNA reads as TGCGCCAGCAGCGAAGCTAGCATAACAATGGTCGATGAGCAGTTCTTC. Protein: CASSEASITMVDEQFF.

The rearrangement uses TRBV20-1 and TRBJ2-1; TRBD1 matches at 7 bases. The germline V gene encodes CDR1 DFQATT and CDR2 SNEGSKA (reference sequence). This CDR3 is built from 17 residues. Losses at the gene ends were 0 bases for V and 4 bases for J; bases not matched to a gene: 12. In nucleotides, the CDR3 is TGCAGTGCTAGAGATTCCGGACCAAAGGGGGCTTACAATGAGCAGTTCTTC. Residues: CSARDSGPKGAYNEQFF.

The rearrangement joins TRBV4-1 to TRBJ2-5, with 11 bases aligning to TRBD2. Germline V gene data show CDR1 as MGHRA and CDR2 as YSYEKL. V dropped 2 bases and J dropped 11; count of bases not matched to a gene: 13. The CDR3 is made up of 16 amino acids. The CDR3 loop reads CASSQLTSGKGNEQYF. Here the CDR3 DNA reads TGCGCCAGCAGCCAATTGACTAGCGGGAAGGGCAATGAGCAGTACTTC.

This chain connects TRBV29-1 to TRBJ2-1; 8 nucleotides line up with TRBD1. The V gene's germline CDR1 is SQVTM and CDR2 ANQGSEA. Unmatched junction bases numbered 9, after V lost 2 bases and J lost 9 bases. This CDR3 contains 14 residues. The CDR3 region is CSVERQGARLEQFF. In DNA, the CDR3 is TGCAGCGTTGAAAGGCAGGGGGCGCGTCTTGAGCAGTTCTTC.

This clonotype appeared a few times. The chain's CDR3 is CASSRTGEVRTDTQYF. The CDR3 DNA reads TGCGCCAGCAGCCGAACAGGGGAGGTGCGCACAGATACGCAGTATTTT. The chain links TRBV5-1 to TRBJ2-3; D is perhaps TRBD1 (7 bases). Trimming left V 4 bases short and J 1 base short, with 16 bases between. This CDR3 has 16 residues. Germline lookup yields CDR1 SGHRS and CDR2 YFSETQ.

The genes are TRBV5-1 and TRBJ1-2; 7 bases are shared with TRBD1. From germline, CDR1 is SGHRS and CDR2 YFSETQ. This CDR3 contains 15 residues. The junction had 10 bases not matched to a gene; V was cut back by 3 bases and J by 5 bases. The CDR3 nucleotides read TGCGCCAGCAGCTGGGCCACCGGACAGGCTTATGGCTACACCTTC. Translated, it gives CASSWATGQAYGYTF.

This clonotype was seen more than once but under ten times. V and J are TRBV4-1 and TRBJ2-7; 13 bases are shared with TRBD2. The V segment lost 2 bases and the J segment 7 bases; nucleotides outside the gene matches: 14. CDR1 and CDR2 (germline): MGHRA, YSYEKL. The CDR3 runs to 18 residues. DNA for the CDR3: TGCGCCAGCAGCCAACCTACAGGGTCACTAGCGGGAGGGGAAGAGCAGTACTTC. Translated, it gives CASSQPTGSLAGGEEQYF.

The table lists this clonotype with a few counts. The chain has TRBV11-1 and TRBJ2-5; the D gene is possibly TRBD2 (5 bases). There are 15 residues in the CDR3. In germline, CDR1 is SGHAT, CDR2 FQDESV (reference sequence). V lost 1 base and J 2 bases, leaving 11 bases between the germline ends. CDR3 DNA sequence: TGTGCCAGCAGCTTAGGGACGGGATTACAAGAGACCCAGTACTTC. Protein sequence: CASSLGTGLQETQYF.

The V call is TRBV7-2, the J call TRBJ1-4; D is undetermined. Germline CDR1 is SGHTA and CDR2 is FQGNSA. Trimming pared 5 bases from V and 1 base from J, leaving 8 bases between. The CDR3 has 14 amino acids. CDR3 DNA: TGTGCCAGCAGCGTAGACGTAACTAATGAAAAACTGTTTTTT. Encoded protein: CASSVDVTNEKLFF.

The chain has TRBV6-6 and TRBJ2-3; 10 positions agree with TRBD2. Germline trimming cut 10 bases from V and 4 bases from J; bases unmatched to any gene: 8. CDR3 length: 14 residues. Looked up from germline, CDR1 is MNHNY and CDR2 is SVGAGI (reference sequence). DNA for the CDR3: TGTGCCATCCGGGGGAGCGGGAGGGCAGATACGCAGTATTTT. Translated, it gives CAIRGSGRADTQYF.

This clonotype was counted between two and nine times. The chain combines TRBV11-2 with TRBJ2-7; TRBD2 agrees at 8 bases. The CDR3 covers 15 residues. V lost 5 bases, J lost 2 bases, and 8 bases stayed unmatched. In germline, CDR1 is SGHAT, CDR2 FQNNGV. The CDR3 nucleotides are TGTGCCAGCAGCCCCCGTGGAGCGGGAGCCTACGAGCAGTACTTC. It encodes CASSPRGAGAYEQYF. Combining the CDR3 with reference TRBV11-2 and TRBJ2-7 gives the whole variable domain EAGVAQSPRYKIIEKRQSVAFWCNPISGHATLYWYQQILGQGPKLLIQFQNNGVVDDSQLPKDRFSAERLKGVDSTLKIQPAKLEDSAVYLCASSPRGAGAYEQYFGPGTRLTVT.

This clonotype has just a few counts. The genes are TRBV6-2 or TRBV6-3 and TRBJ2-7; perhaps TRBD1 as D (6 bases). The CDR3 loop spans 14 amino acids. Germline loops: CDR1 MNHEY, CDR2 SVGEGT. V shed 2 bases and J shed 1 base, with 9 bases lying between them. The CDR3 coding sequence is TGTGCCAGCAGTTACCAAGACAGGTCCTACGAGCAGTACTTC. Translation: CASSYQDRSYEQYF.

The chain combines TRBV5-1 with TRBJ2-1; 7 positions agree with TRBD2. Germline V gene sequence: CDR1 SGHRS, CDR2 YFSETQ. Unmatched junction bases numbered 4, after V lost 0 bases and J lost 7 bases. The CDR3 totals 14 residues. The CDR3 nucleotides read TGCGCCAGCAGCTTGGATGTTAGCGGGAATGAGCAGTTCTTC. Its translation is CASSLDVSGNEQFF.

The chain employs TRBV7-9 and TRBJ2-4, with D possibly being TRBD2 (6 bases). Germline V gene sequence: CDR1 SEHNR, CDR2 FQNEAQ (reference sequence). The CDR3 is made up of 13 amino acids. The V gene lost 1 base and the J gene lost 13 bases, with 14 bases spanning the gap. CDR3 protein: CASSLGGRGLQYF. The CDR3 nucleotides are TGTGCCAGCAGCTTAGGGGGCCGGGGACTGCAGTACTTC. Using reference TRBV7-9 and TRBJ2-4 for the parts outside the CDR3, the full variable domain is DTGVSQNPRHKITKRGQNVTFRCDPISEHNRLYWYRQTLGQGPEFLTYFQNEAQLEKSRLLSDRFSAERPKGSFSTLEIQRTEQGDSAMYLCASSLGGRGLQYFGAGTRLSVL.

The chain uses TRBV6-2 or TRBV6-3 and TRBJ1-1, with D uncertain. The germline V gene encodes CDR1 MNHEY and CDR2 SVGEGT. The CDR3 is 14 amino acids. V was clipped by 5 bases and J by 10 bases, with 20 bases between them. CDR3 in DNA: TGTGCCAGCAGTCCCACGGGCGCGGGAACGGGAGCTTTCTTT. Protein product: CASSPTGAGTGAFF.

This chain uses TRBV28 with TRBJ2-3; 12 nucleotides align to TRBD2. The CDR3 has 16 residues. The germline V gene has CDR1 MDHEN and CDR2 SYDVKM. With V trimmed by 3 bases and J by 4 bases, 5 bases remained unmatched. The CDR3 bases are TGTGCCAGCAGTTTGTCTCTAGCGGGAGGGGCAGATACGCAGTATTTT. Translated, it gives CASSLSLAGGADTQYF.